This TCR beta chain emerged from a study of shared T cell receptors in the human thymus. Generated by immunoSEQ multiplex PCR, the TCRdb table keeps only in-frame clones and is missing some. The sample carries roughly 560,000 clones, around 78% recorded once. Germline CDR1 SGHDT, CDR2 YYEEEE. The CDR3 extends over 13 amino acids. Trimming left V 2 bases short and J 3 bases short, with 3 bases between. The same data also contributed to another study, on human thymus T cells. That paper adds: Having surgery to correct congenital heart defects, healthy Finnish infants acted as the donors. Resections from corrective heart surgery provided thymus tissue. Related research has reported that thymic repertoires overlap highly among unrelated individuals.

The rearrangement joins TRBV5-6 to TRBJ2-6; D is unresolved. The specimen sequenced was thymocytes. This receptor was identified in a boy under three years old with a congenital heart defect. The CDR3, as DNA: TGTGCCAGCAGCTTTAATGGGGCCAACGTCCTGACTTTC. Translated, it gives CASSFNGANVLTF. Full variable domain (outside the CDR3, taken from reference TRBV5-6 and TRBJ2-6): DAGVTQSPTHLIKTRGQQVTLRCSPKSGHDTVSWYQQALGQGPQFIFQYYEEEERQRGNFPDRFSGHQFPNYSSELNVNALLLGDSALYLCASSFNGANVLTFGAGSRLTVL.